The 10 T cell receptor beta chains presented below share a single source sample, sequenced in a study of blood T cell repertoires in COVID-19. The data were produced by immunoSEQ multiplex PCR, yet TCRdb's version contains in-frame clones alone and is incomplete. The repertoire holds 300,000 or so clones, 80% to 95% seen once, with approximately 1.2% in the top ten. Specimen: PBMCs or T cells enriched from blood (not recorded which). Receptors originate from a woman aged 30 to 39 who had recovered from COVID-19.

Only a few counts were recorded for this clone. The rearrangement joins TRBV24-1 to TRBJ1-5; no firm D call. Germline V gene data show CDR1 as KGHDR and CDR2 as SFDVKD. V was clipped by 0 bases and J by 0 bases, with 8 bases between them. There are 16 residues in the CDR3. CDR3 in amino acids: CATSDLLGVSNQPQHF. The CDR3 DNA is TGTGCCACCAGTGATTTGCTAGGAGTTAGCAATCAGCCCCAGCATTTT.

Here the CDR3 DNA reads TGCGCCAGCAGCTTTGGAGACTCTGGAAACACCATATATTTT. Amino acid sequence: CASSFGDSGNTIYF. The chain recombines TRBV5-1 with TRBJ1-3; D is unresolved. The CDR3 consists of 14 residues. Germline V gives CDR1 SGHRS, CDR2 YFSETQ. V lost 2 bases and J 0 bases, leaving 6 bases between the germline ends.

Here the CDR3 reads CASSQAGGRGETQYF. In DNA, the CDR3 is TGTGCCAGCTCACAAGCGGGAGGGAGAGGAGAGACCCAGTACTTC. This sequence joins TRBV18 and TRBJ2-5; 10 bases are a match to TRBD2. CDR1 is KGHSH, CDR2 LQKENI, per germline. Unmatched junction bases numbered 6, after V lost 4 bases and J lost 4 bases. The CDR3 has 15 residues.

This chain uses TRBV11-2 with TRBJ2-7; weak D call: TRBD2 (5 bases). V lost 3 bases and J 1 base, leaving 7 bases between the germline ends. Per germline, CDR1 SGHAT and CDR2 FQNNGV. This CDR3 is 13 amino acids long. CDR3 amino acids: CASSFRLSYEQYF. For the CDR3, the DNA is TGTGCCAGCAGCTTTCGACTATCCTACGAGCAGTACTTC.

This chain connects TRBV7-3 to TRBJ2-1, with TRBD2 matching over 9 bases. Per germline, CDR1 SGHTA and CDR2 FQGTGA. The CDR3 is 15 residues long. Germline trimming cut 2 bases from V and 5 bases from J; bases unmatched to any gene: 4. CDR3 in DNA: TGTGCCAGCAGCTTATTCCTAGCGGGGCACAATGAGCAGTTCTTC. Its protein product is CASSLFLAGHNEQFF. Looking up the rest from reference TRBV7-3 and TRBJ2-1 gives the full variable domain: GAGVSQTPSNKVTEKGKYVELRCDPISGHTALYWYRQSLGQGPEFLIYFQGTGAADDSGLPNDRFFAVRPEGSVSTLKIQRTERGDSAVYLCASSLFLAGHNEQFFGPGTRLTVL.

V is TRBV6-5 and J is TRBJ2-1, with D possibly TRBD2 on 5 matching bases. The CDR3 runs 13 residues. Germline CDR1 MNHEY, CDR2 SVGAGI. V was trimmed by 2 bases and J by 7 bases, leaving 9 bases between them. The CDR3 DNA reads TGTGCCAGCAGTTACCCGCCGGGAAATGAGCAGTTCTTC. It is translated as CASSYPPGNEQFF.

The DNA for the CDR3 is TGTGCCAGCAGCCCACAGGGACGAAGCAATCAGCCCCAGCATTTT. The encoded protein is CASSPQGRSNQPQHF. V is TRBV5-6 and J is TRBJ1-5; TRBD1 is a possible D gene (6 bases). This CDR3 is built from 15 residues. V was cut by 4 bases and J by 1 base, with 12 bases left in between. Germline lookup yields CDR1 SGHDT and CDR2 YYEEEE. The full variable domain, completed using reference TRBV5-6 and TRBJ1-5, is DAGVTQSPTHLIKTRGQQVTLRCSPKSGHDTVSWYQQALGQGPQFIFQYYEEEERQRGNFPDRFSGHQFPNYSSELNVNALLLGDSALYLCASSPQGRSNQPQHFGDGTRLSIL.

The chain carries TRBV7-9 and TRBJ1-2; D is uncertain. V shed 5 bases and J shed 3 bases, with 10 bases lying between them. This CDR3 is built from 13 residues. Germline loops: CDR1 SEHNR, CDR2 FQNEAQ (reference sequence). CDR3 sequence: CASSLPKYYGYTF. The CDR3 region has the DNA TGTGCCAGCAGCCTACCGAAGTACTATGGCTACACCTTC.

The chain employs TRBV30 and TRBJ2-7, with 9 bases that match TRBD2. V was pared by 2 bases and J by 2 bases, with 4 bases of the junction left unmatched. The CDR3 spans 14 residues. Germline CDR1 and CDR2: GTSNPN and SVGIG (reference sequence). The CDR3 here is CAWSNSGSTYEQYF. The CDR3 DNA reads as TGTGCCTGGAGTAATAGCGGGAGCACCTACGAGCAGTACTTC.

This clone was seen more than once but under ten times. The chain links TRBV3-1 (or the pseudogene TRBV3-2) to TRBJ1-2; 9 bases map to TRBD1. CDR1 is LGHDT, CDR2 YNNKEL, per germline (reference sequence). V was pared by 4 bases and J by 5 bases, with 2 bases of the junction left unmatched. The CDR3 extends over 13 amino acids. The CDR3 DNA sequence: TGTGCCAGCAGCCCCGGGACAGGGTATGGCTACACCTTC. Translation: CASSPGTGYGYTF.